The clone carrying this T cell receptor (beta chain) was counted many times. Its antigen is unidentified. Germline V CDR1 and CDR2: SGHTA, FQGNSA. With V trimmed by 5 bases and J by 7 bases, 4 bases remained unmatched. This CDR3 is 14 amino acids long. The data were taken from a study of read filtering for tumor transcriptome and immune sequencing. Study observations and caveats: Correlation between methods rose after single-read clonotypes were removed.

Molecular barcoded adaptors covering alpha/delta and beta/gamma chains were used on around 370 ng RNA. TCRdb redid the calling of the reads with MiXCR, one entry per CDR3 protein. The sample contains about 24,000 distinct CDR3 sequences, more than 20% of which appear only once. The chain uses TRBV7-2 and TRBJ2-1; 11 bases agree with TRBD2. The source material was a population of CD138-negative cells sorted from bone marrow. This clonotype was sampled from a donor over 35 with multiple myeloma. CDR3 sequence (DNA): TGTGCCAGCAGCCCATGGACTAGCGGGAATGAGCAGTTCTTC. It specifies CASSPWTSGNEQFF.